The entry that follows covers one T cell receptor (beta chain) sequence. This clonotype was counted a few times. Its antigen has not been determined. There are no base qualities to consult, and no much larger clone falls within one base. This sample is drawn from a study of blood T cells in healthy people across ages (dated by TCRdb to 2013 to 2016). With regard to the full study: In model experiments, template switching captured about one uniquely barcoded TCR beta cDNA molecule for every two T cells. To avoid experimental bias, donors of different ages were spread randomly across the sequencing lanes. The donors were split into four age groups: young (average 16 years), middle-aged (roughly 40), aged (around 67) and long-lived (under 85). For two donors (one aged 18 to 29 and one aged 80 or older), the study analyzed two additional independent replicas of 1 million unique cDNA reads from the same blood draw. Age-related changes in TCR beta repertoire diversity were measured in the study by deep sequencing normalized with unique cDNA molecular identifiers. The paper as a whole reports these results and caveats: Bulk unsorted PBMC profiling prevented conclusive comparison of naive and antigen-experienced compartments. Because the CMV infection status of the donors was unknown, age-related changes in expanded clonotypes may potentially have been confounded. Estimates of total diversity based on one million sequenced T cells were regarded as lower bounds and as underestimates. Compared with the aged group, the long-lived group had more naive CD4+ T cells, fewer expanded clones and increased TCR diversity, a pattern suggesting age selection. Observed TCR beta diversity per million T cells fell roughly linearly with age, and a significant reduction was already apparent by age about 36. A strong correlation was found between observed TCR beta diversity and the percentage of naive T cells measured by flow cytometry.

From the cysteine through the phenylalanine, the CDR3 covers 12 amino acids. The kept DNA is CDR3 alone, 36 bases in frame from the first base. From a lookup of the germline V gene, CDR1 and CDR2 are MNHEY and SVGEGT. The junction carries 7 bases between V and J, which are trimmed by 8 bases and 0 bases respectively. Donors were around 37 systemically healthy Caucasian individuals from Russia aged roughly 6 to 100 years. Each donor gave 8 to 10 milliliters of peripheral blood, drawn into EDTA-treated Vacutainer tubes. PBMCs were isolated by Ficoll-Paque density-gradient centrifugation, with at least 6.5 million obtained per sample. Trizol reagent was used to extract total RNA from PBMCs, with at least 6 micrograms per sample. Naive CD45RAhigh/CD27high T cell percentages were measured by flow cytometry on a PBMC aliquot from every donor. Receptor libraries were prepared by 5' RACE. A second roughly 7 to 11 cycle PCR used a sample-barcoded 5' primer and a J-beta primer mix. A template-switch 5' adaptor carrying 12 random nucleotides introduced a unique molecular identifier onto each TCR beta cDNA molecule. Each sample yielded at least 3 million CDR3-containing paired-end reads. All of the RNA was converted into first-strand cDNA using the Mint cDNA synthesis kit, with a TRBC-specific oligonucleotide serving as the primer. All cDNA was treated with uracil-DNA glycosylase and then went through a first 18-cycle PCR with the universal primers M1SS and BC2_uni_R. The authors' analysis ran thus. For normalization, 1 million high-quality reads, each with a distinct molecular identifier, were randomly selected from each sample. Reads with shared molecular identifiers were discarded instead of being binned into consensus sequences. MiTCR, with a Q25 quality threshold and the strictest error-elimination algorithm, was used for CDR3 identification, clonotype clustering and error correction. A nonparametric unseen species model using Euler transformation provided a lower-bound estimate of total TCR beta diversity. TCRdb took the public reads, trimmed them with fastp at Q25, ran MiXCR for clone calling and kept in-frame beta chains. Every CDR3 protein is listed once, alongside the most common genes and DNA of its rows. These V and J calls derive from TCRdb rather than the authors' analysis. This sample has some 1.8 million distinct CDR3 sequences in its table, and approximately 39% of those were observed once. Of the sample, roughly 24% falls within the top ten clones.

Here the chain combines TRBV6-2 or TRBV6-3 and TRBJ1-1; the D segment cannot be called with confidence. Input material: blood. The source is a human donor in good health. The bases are TGTGCCAGCCAAACAATGAACACTGAAGCTTTCTTT. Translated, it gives CASQTMNTEAFF.